A single sample is the source of the 14 T cell receptor beta chains below, sequenced in a study of T cells after yellow fever vaccination. TCRdb independently ran MiXCR on the 5' RACE reads; one entry per CDR3 protein. The sample yields roughly 500,000 distinct CDR3 sequences, 15% to 20% seen once. The specimen comprised PBMCs, sampled 15 days after the yellow fever booster vaccination. The receptor source for this set is a man aged 30 to 45 who received the YFV17D yellow fever vaccine.

This clonotype was seen a few times. The chain recombines TRBV29-1 with TRBJ2-3, with D possibly TRBD2 on 6 matching bases. CDR1 SQVTM and CDR2 ANQGSEA come from the germline V gene. Between the trimmed V and J ends, which lost 4 bases and 1 base, there was a span of 12 bases. The CDR3 length is 14 residues. In DNA form, the CDR3 reads TGCAGCGTTGCACGGCGGGGCGGCACAGATACGCAGTATTTT. Residues: CSVARRGGTDTQYF.

This clonotype was picked up a small number of times. This chain connects TRBV10-3 to TRBJ1-3; D remains unclear. V lost 6 bases and J lost 1, with 4 bases in between. The CDR3 is 12 residues long. Germline V gene data show CDR1 as ENHRY and CDR2 as SYGVKD. CDR3 in DNA: TGTGCCATCAGACCGTCTGGAAACACCATATATTTT. It encodes CAIRPSGNTIYF.

This clonotype was seen many times. This chain connects TRBV3-1 to TRBJ2-7, with D uncertain. V lost 0 bases, J lost 2 bases, and 8 bases lay in between. There are 14 residues in the CDR3. Germline CDR1 and CDR2: LGHDT and YNNKEL (reference sequence). CDR3 nucleotide sequence: TGTGCCAGCAGCCAAGAAGGTCGACCCTACGAGCAGTACTTC. Translated: CASSQEGRPYEQYF.

J is TRBJ1-2 and V is TRBV6-6; D is uncertain. This CDR3 is built from 13 residues. Trimming removed 8 bases from V and 2 bases from J, with 12 bases in between. CDR1 MNHNY and CDR2 SVGAGI come from the germline V gene (reference sequence). CDR3 coding DNA: TGTGCCAGCGATAGTAAACAAAACTATGGCTACACCTTC. This gives the protein CASDSKQNYGYTF.

This clonotype has just a few counts. The chain has TRBV7-6 and TRBJ2-1, with D maybe TRBD2 (5 bases). The CDR3 extends over 14 amino acids. V lost 6 bases and J 3 bases, leaving 12 bases between the germline ends. Germline loops: CDR1 SGHVS, CDR2 FNYEAQ. The CDR3, as DNA: TGTGCCAGCAGTTTCAACGGGGACTACAATGAGCAGTTCTTC. This gives the protein CASSFNGDYNEQFF.

In nucleotides, the CDR3 is TGCAGCGTTGAAGGACAGGGGCTTACCCAGTACTTC. This sequence encodes CSVEGQGLTQYF. The chain employs TRBV29-1 and TRBJ2-5; 8 bases line up with TRBD1. CDR1 and CDR2 from the germline V gene are SQVTM and ANQGSEA. This CDR3 contains 12 residues. V trimming: 1 base; J trimming: 8 bases; junction bases outside the gene matches: 3. The full variable domain, with the rest looked up from reference TRBV29-1 and TRBJ2-5, is SAVISQKPSRDICQRGTSLTIQCQVDSQVTMMFWYRQQPGQSLTLIATANQGSEATYESGFVIDKFPISRPNLTFSTLTVSNMSPEDSSIYLCSVEGQGLTQYFGPGTRLLVL.

This chain connects TRBV7-2 to TRBJ2-2, with 7 bases aligning to TRBD2. The CDR3 runs to 13 residues. The germline V gene encodes CDR1 SGHTA and CDR2 FQGNSA. J lost 5 bases, V lost 5 bases, and 2 bases had no gene match. The CDR3 region has the DNA TGTGCCAGCAGCACGGGACTAACCGGGGAGCTGTTTTTT. It specifies CASSTGLTGELFF.

This clonotype came up a few times. The chain couples TRBV5-1 to TRBJ2-5; 9 bases map to TRBD2. The germline gives CDR1 SGHRS, CDR2 YFSETQ. V was pared by 0 bases and J by 0 bases, with 3 bases of the junction left unmatched. The CDR3 loop spans 16 amino acids. The CDR3 DNA reads TGCGCCAGCAGCTTGGGCGCTAGCGGGAACCAAGAGACCCAGTACTTC. This translates into CASSLGASGNQETQYF.

The CDR3 DNA sequence: TGCAGTGCCCCCGTAGGCGGGGACACAGATACGCAGTATTTT. Its protein is CSAPVGGDTDTQYF. The chain combines TRBV20-1 with TRBJ2-3; D is perhaps TRBD2 (6 bases). The CDR3 loop spans 14 amino acids. Per the germline V gene, CDR1 is DFQATT and CDR2 is SNEGSKA (reference sequence). V was shortened by 6 bases and J by 2 bases, with 15 bases between the two germline ends.

The V call is TRBV6-1, the J call TRBJ2-3; 9 bases are a match to TRBD2. Germline values: CDR1 MNHNS, CDR2 SASEGT. V shed 5 bases, J shed 0 bases, and the junction held 3 bases outside the gene matches. The CDR3 extends over 15 amino acids. The CDR3 nucleotides are TGTGCCAGCAGTCCTAGCGGGGTTAGCACAGATACGCAGTATTTT. It yields the protein CASSPSGVSTDTQYF.

The rearrangement uses TRBV23-1 and TRBJ2-1, with TRBD2 identical over 10 bases. TRBV23-1 is labeled an ORF, and its function is uncertain. This CDR3 has 16 amino acids. V lost 3 bases to trimming and J lost 10 bases; unmatched junction nucleotides: 12. DNA of the CDR3: TGCGCCAGCAGTCATTTCGGACTAGCGGAGACGACCGAGCAGTTCTTC. It translates to CASSHFGLAETTEQFF.

The rearrangement joins TRBV20-1 to TRBJ2-1; perhaps TRBD1 as D (5 bases). Per the germline V gene, CDR1 is DFQATT and CDR2 is SNEGSKA (reference sequence). V shed 2 bases and J shed 8 bases, with 7 bases lying between them. The CDR3 length is 11 residues. CDR3 protein: CSARLGHEQFF. In DNA, the CDR3 is TGCAGTGCTAGATTGGGGCATGAGCAGTTCTTC.

J is TRBJ2-1 and V is TRBV7-9, with 8 nucleotides matching TRBD2. The ends lost 2 bases at V and 9 bases at J; junction bases unmatched: 9. This CDR3 contains 15 residues. Germline values: CDR1 SEHNR, CDR2 FQNEAQ (reference sequence). Here the CDR3 DNA reads TGTGCCAGCAGCTTATCTAGCGGGCCGGACGGTGAGCAGTTCTTC. It specifies CASSLSSGPDGEQFF. Full variable domain (outside the CDR3, taken from reference TRBV7-9 and TRBJ2-1): DTGVSQNPRHKITKRGQNVTFRCDPISEHNRLYWYRQTLGQGPEFLTYFQNEAQLEKSRLLSDRFSAERPKGSFSTLEIQRTEQGDSAMYLCASSLSSGPDGEQFFGPGTRLTVL.

CDR3 DNA sequence: TGTGCCAGCAGTTATAACAACGAGCAGTACTTC. Protein: CASSYNNEQYF. J is TRBJ2-7 and V is TRBV6-5; D remains ambiguous. This CDR3 contains 11 residues. Trimming removed 3 bases from V and 5 bases from J, with 5 bases in between. The germline CDR1 and CDR2 sequences are MNHEY and SVGAGI.